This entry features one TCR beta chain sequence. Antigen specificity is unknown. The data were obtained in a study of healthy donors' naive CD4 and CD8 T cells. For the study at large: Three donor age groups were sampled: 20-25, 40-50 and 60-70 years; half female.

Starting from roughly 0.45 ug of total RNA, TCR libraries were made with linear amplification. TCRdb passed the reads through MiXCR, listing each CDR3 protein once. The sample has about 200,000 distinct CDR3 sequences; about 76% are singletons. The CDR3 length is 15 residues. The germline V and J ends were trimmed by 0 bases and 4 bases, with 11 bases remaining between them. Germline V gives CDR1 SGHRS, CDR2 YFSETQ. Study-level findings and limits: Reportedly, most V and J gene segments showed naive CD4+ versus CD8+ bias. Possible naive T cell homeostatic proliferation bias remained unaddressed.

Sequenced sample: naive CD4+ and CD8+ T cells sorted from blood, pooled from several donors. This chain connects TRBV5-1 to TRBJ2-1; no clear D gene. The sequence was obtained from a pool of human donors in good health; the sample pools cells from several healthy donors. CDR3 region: CASSLAGFAYNEQFF. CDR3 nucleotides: TGCGCCAGCAGCTTGGCGGGTTTCGCATACAATGAGCAGTTCTTC.